This TCR beta chain was identified during a study of blood T cells in healthy people across ages. Study-wide results and limits: Unsorted PBMC input precluded a conclusive naive versus antigen-experienced comparison.

Then a second PCR, running roughly 7 to 11 cycles, was carried out with a sample-barcoded 5' primer and a J-beta primer mix. Each cDNA molecule, via a template-switch adaptor with 12 random nucleotides, was tagged. Each CDR3 protein gets one entry after TCRdb re-called the 5' RACE reads with MiXCR. The data show approximately 1,100,000 distinct CDR3 sequences, over 35% seen once. The CDR3 length is 14 residues. Germline V gene data show CDR1 as GTSNPN and CDR2 as SVGIG (reference sequence). V dropped 7 bases and J dropped 6 bases, with 19 bases sitting between them. On this clonotype itself: The antigen is undetermined.

The receptor's source is a woman aged 55-69 years in good health. Material for sequencing was blood. This chain connects TRBV30 to TRBJ2-1; D is perhaps TRBD2 (5 bases). This CDR3 is CASNLAGVRNEQFF. Here the CDR3 DNA reads TGTGCCTCCAATCTAGCCGGAGTTCGCAATGAGCAGTTCTTC.